Described below is a single T cell receptor beta chain sequence and its context. Per germline, CDR1 MNHNS and CDR2 SASEGT. V lost 7 bases to trimming and J lost 4 bases; unmatched junction nucleotides: 9. CDR3 length: 15 amino acids. This sample stems from a study of cytomegalovirus exposure and HLA in healthy donors. The primer mix had 60 Vbeta and 13 Jbeta primers. Libraries were prepared by immunoSEQ multiplex PCR; TCRdb keeps only in-frame clonotypes and omits some of them. The top ten hold 5% to 7.5% of the sample, which has some 150,000 clones, 82% seen once. The sequence was collected from a woman between 50 and 59 years old in good health and CMV-seropositive. The chain carries TRBV6-1 and TRBJ2-2; the match to TRBD1 covers 7 bases. Sequenced sample: PBMCs. CDR3 sequence (DNA): TGTGCCAGCACCCCGCAAGGGGGCACCACCGGGGAGCTGTTTTTT. It translates to CASTPQGGTTGELFF.